This T cell receptor beta chain was sequenced in a study of CD8 T cells in Susac syndrome. V lost 3 bases and J 0 bases, leaving 8 bases between the germline ends. The CDR3 consists of 15 residues. Germline V lookup: CDR1 SNHLY, CDR2 FYNNEI. With random hexamers, 0.5 to 1 ug RNA was reverse transcribed. TCRdb analysed the immunoSEQ multiplex PCR reads with MiXCR anew, one entry per CDR3 protein. The table records 150,000 or so distinct CDR3 sequences, around 93% of them present only once. The receptor's source is a human donor in good health. Material for sequencing was CD4+ T cells from PBMCs. The genes are TRBV2 and TRBJ2-2; D is ambiguous. The CDR3 loop reads CASSEGSANTGELFF. The CDR3 coding sequence is TGTGCCAGCAGTGAGGGCTCCGCGAACACCGGGGAGCTGTTTTTT.